Given below is one T cell receptor beta chain in context. These data originate in a study of blood T cell repertoires in COVID-19. Study at large: The United States, Italy and Spain provided the acute and convalescent COVID-19 samples. The analysed material was cDNA or gDNA that came from T cells, B-cell-depleted T cells, or PBMCs.

How the authors handled the data: Reference gene primer amplification gave nucleated cell count estimates. TCRdb's table, derived via immunoSEQ multiplex PCR, lists solely in-frame clones and lacks some. V, J and clone size are taken as reported in that table, and D and trimming were inferred from the DNA itself. The table shows about 250,000 clones, with 75% to 90% occurring only once. Germline V gene lookup returns CDR1 SGHRS and CDR2 YFSETQ. Trimming pared 0 bases from V and 8 bases from J, leaving 9 bases between. The CDR3 is 14 residues long. This receptor was obtained from a woman aged 18-29 years who had recovered from COVID-19. The sequenced sample was PBMCs or T cells enriched from blood (not recorded which). J is TRBJ1-6 and V is TRBV5-1, with D possibly TRBD1 on 5 matching bases. CDR3 sequence: CASSLAGFDSPLHF. CDR3 coding DNA: TGCGCCAGCAGCTTGGCAGGGTTTGATTCACCCCTCCACTTT.